This T cell receptor (beta chain) was sequenced during a study of a mutant IDH1 vaccine in newly diagnosed glioma. On the study more broadly: Vaccines were begun 4-6 weeks after radiotherapy alone, or with temozolomide cycles. Radiotherapy, temozolomide, or both had been given previously, and both were given to most.

As to time point: week 5, during vaccination. Every vaccine dose comprised 300 ug of mutant IDH1 20-mer peptide plus topical imiquimod. Sequenced by immunoSEQ multiplex PCR; TCRdb stores in-frame clones only, minus some. The sample includes over 50,000 clones, about 90% seen only once; the top ten take roughly 4.8%. Comment on this clone: Its antigen is not known.

The material sequenced was PBMCs, taken from a glioma patient whose treatment included an IDH1 peptide vaccine. The source of this sequence is a woman aged 40 to 50 with glioma.

The CDR3 region has the DNA TGTGCCAGGGGGTGGTCACAGGGTAATTCACCCCTCCACTTT. It translates to CARGWSQGNSPLHF. The chain recombines TRBV2 with TRBJ1-6, with D possibly being TRBD1 (6 bases). CDR3 length: 14 amino acids. CDR1 SNHLY and CDR2 FYNNEI come from the germline V gene. V was clipped by 9 bases and J by 6 bases, with 15 bases between them.